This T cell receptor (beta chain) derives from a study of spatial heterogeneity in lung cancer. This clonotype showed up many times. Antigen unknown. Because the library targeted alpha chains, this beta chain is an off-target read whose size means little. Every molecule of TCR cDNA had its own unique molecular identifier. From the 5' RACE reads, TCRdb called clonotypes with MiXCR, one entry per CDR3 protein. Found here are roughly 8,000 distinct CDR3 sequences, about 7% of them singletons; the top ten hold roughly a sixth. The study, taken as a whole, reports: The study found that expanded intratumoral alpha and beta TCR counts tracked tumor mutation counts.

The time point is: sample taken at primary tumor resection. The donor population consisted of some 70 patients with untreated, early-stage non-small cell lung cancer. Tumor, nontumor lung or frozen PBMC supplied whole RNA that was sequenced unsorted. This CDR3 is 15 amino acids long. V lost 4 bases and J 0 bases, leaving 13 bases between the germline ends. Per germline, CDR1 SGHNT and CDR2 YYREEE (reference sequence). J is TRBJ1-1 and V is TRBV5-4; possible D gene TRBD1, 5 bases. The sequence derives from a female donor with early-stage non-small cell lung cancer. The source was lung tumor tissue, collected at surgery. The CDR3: CASSAGRQMNTEAFF. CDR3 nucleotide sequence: TGTGCCAGCAGCGCGGGACGGCAGATGAACACTGAAGCTTTCTTT.